Sequencing of this TCR beta chain was carried out in a study of monozygotic twins with inflammatory bowel disease. Regarding the study as a whole: Variability may have been added to patient repertoires by differing immunosuppressive treatments.

About this clonotype itself: Its antigen is currently unknown.

A 6-nucleotide sample barcode was carried by the UMIs, which template switching added. TCRdb reworked the 5' RACE reads into one entry per CDR3 protein, no DNA. Recorded for this sample: 190,000 or so distinct CDR3 sequences. Without any T cell sorting, total RNA was isolated from whole blood. The TCR was taken from a human donor with ulcerative colitis or Crohn's disease, or a healthy co-twin of an affected twin (not recorded which). The sample taken for sequencing was blood.

The CDR3 sequence is CSVDPGTGASTF. The chain links TRBV29-1 to TRBJ1-2; TCRdb returns TRBD1, unconfirmable since there is no DNA. This CDR3 contains 12 residues. Germline assignment: CDR1 SQVTM and CDR2 ANQGSEA. Supplemented by reference TRBV29-1 and TRBJ1-2, the full variable domain reads SAVISQKPSRDICQRGTSLTIQCQVDSQVTMMFWYRQQPGQSLTLIATANQGSEATYESGFVIDKFPISRPNLTFSTLTVSNMSPEDSSIYLCSVDPGTGASTFGSGTRLTVV.